The source of this T cell receptor beta chain is a study of T cells in Graves' hyperthyroidism and ophthalmopathy. V was clipped by 2 bases and J by 7 bases; unmatched bases: 5. This CDR3 contains 15 residues. CDR1 LGHDT and CDR2 YNNKEL come from the germline V gene (reference sequence). The hyperthyroidism patients had all been newly diagnosed, and their disease duration was under 2 months. Their ages ranged from 18 to 65 years. The study excluded patients with uncontrolled infection, other autoimmune disease, pregnancy or lactation. Many counts were recorded for this clonotype. Researchers amplified the TCR beta CDR3 regions from RNA transcripts. Researchers ran a first-round RT-PCR on the TCR CDR3 using the HTBI primer set. TCRdb reanalysed the multiplex PCR reads using MiXCR and keeps one entry per CDR3 protein. The sample lists roughly 400,000 distinct CDR3 sequences, approximately 15% occurring once.

The sample was blood. The source is a woman aged 18-30 years with Graves' hyperthyroidism that later progressed to Graves' ophthalmopathy. The rearrangement joins TRBV3-1 to TRBJ1-6; 7 bases agree with TRBD1. The CDR3 nucleotides are TGTGCCAGCAGCCAACCGGGACAGCTAAATTCACCCCTCCACTTT. This encodes CASSQPGQLNSPLHF.